Following are 27 T cell receptor beta chains from one sample sequenced in a study of blood T cell repertoires in COVID-19. Assay used: immunoSEQ multiplex PCR; TCRdb lists only in-frame clones, some missing. The sample holds about 150,000 clones, under 80% seen once. Sequencing was performed on peripheral blood. The receptors were sampled from a man aged 60-69 years with acute or convalescent COVID-19.

The chain recombines TRBV9 with TRBJ1-4, with no clear D. The CDR3 extends over 15 amino acids. Trimming cost V 0 bases and J 6 bases, with 12 bases left between them. Germline-derived CDR1 and CDR2 are SGDLS and YYNGEE. In DNA form, the CDR3 reads TGTGCCAGCAGCGTAGGGGCAGGTGATTATGAAAAACTGTTTTTT. Amino acids: CASSVGAGDYEKLFF.

The V and J genes are TRBV30 and TRBJ1-2; the match to TRBD1 covers 9 bases. The CDR3 extends over 14 amino acids. CDR1 and CDR2 from the germline V gene are GTSNPN and SVGIG (reference sequence). The junction had 6 bases not matched to a gene; V was cut back by 4 bases and J by 3 bases. As DNA, the CDR3 is TGTGCCTGGAATAGACAGGGGGTGGACTATGGCTACACCTTC. It encodes CAWNRQGVDYGYTF.

This rearrangement joins TRBV7-8 to TRBJ2-5, with TRBD1 identical over 8 bases. After removal of 5 bases from V and 1 base from J, the junction contained 9 bases not matched to a gene. This CDR3 comprises 16 residues. The germline gives CDR1 SGHVS, CDR2 FQNEAQ. The CDR3 DNA reads TGTGCCAGCAGCCGAGCAGCAGGACAGGGCCAAGAGACCCAGTACTTC. This codes for CASSRAAGQGQETQYF.

The gene calls are TRBV18 and TRBJ2-7; 7 nucleotides line up with TRBD2. From germline, CDR1 is KGHSH and CDR2 LQKENI. The V segment lost 4 bases and the J segment 3 bases; nucleotides outside the gene matches: 0. CDR3 length: 12 residues. The CDR3 sequence: CASSRDYYEQYF. CDR3 nucleotides: TGTGCCAGCTCACGGGACTACTACGAGCAGTACTTC.

This clone occurred a few times. V is TRBV5-1 and J is TRBJ2-5; D possibly corresponds to TRBD1 (5 bases). The CDR3 has 14 residues. Germline values: CDR1 SGHRS, CDR2 YFSETQ. With 3 bases removed from V and 5 bases from J, the gap between germline ends came to 14 bases. CDR3 amino acids: CASSSGRHRETQYF. The CDR3 nucleotides read TGCGCCAGCAGCTCCGGCAGGCACAGGGAGACCCAGTACTTC.

The rearrangement links TRBV9 to TRBJ2-7, with 9 bases lining up with TRBD2. CDR1 SGDLS and CDR2 YYNGEE come from the germline V gene. V shed 0 bases and J 2 bases; nucleotides not matched to a gene: 9. The length of the CDR3 is 17 residues. In DNA, the CDR3 is TGTGCCAGCAGCGTAGGCGAGATGCGGGAGGGTCCCTACGAGCAGTACTTC. This translates into CASSVGEMREGPYEQYF.

The chain is built from TRBV5-6 and TRBJ2-1; 12 bases are a match to TRBD2. The CDR3 has 16 amino acids. Germline V gives CDR1 SGHDT, CDR2 YYEEEE. After removal of 1 base from V and 6 bases from J, the junction contained 5 bases not matched to a gene. The CDR3: CASSLLGLAGVNEQFF. The CDR3 coding sequence is TGTGCCAGCAGCTTGTTGGGACTAGCGGGTGTCAATGAGCAGTTCTTC.

The V call is TRBV7-2, the J call TRBJ2-1, with TRBD2 identical over 14 bases. Germline loops: CDR1 SGHTA, CDR2 FQGNSA. The CDR3 sequence is 17 residues long. V gave up 5 bases and J gave up 7 bases; unmatched junction bases: 10. The CDR3 spells CASSTRPGLAGVNEQFF. The CDR3 nucleotides read TGTGCCAGCAGCACCCGACCGGGACTAGCGGGAGTGAATGAGCAGTTCTTC.

The rearrangement joins TRBV27 to TRBJ2-7; TRBD1 matches 7 bases. Germline CDR1 and CDR2: MNHEY and SMNVEV (reference sequence). The CDR3 extends over 15 amino acids. The V gene end was trimmed by 5 bases and the J gene end by 1 base; junction bases not matched to a gene: 8. CDR3 sequence: CASSLLGTVSYEQYF. Written as DNA, the CDR3 is TGTGCCAGCAGTCTGCTCGGGACAGTTTCCTACGAGCAGTACTTC.

The chain joins TRBV6-4 to TRBJ2-2, with 8 positions matching TRBD2. The CDR3 consists of 14 residues. Germline trimming cut 8 bases from V and 0 bases from J; bases unmatched to any gene: 2. Per the germline V gene, CDR1 is MRHNA and CDR2 is SNTAGT. The CDR3 is CASRGLANTGELFF. The CDR3 DNA reads as TGTGCCAGCCGGGGACTAGCGAACACCGGGGAGCTGTTTTTT.

The chain combines TRBV12-3 or TRBV12-4 with TRBJ2-1, with D hard to call. V was cut by 5 bases and J by 6 bases, with 8 bases left in between. This CDR3 spans 12 amino acids. The CDR3 sequence: CASSAYTNEQFF. The DNA of the CDR3 is TGTGCCAGCAGTGCCTATACCAATGAGCAGTTCTTC.

This clone was picked up one time. The V and J genes are TRBV27 and TRBJ2-1, with a tentative D call TRBD1 (5 bases). There are 13 residues in the CDR3. Germline V CDR1 and CDR2: MNHEY, SMNVEV (reference sequence). V lost 2 bases to trimming and J lost 9 bases, with 11 bases between them. CDR3 loop: CASSLAGQGEQFF. CDR3 nucleotide sequence: TGTGCCAGCAGTTTAGCAGGCCAGGGTGAGCAGTTCTTC.

V and J are TRBV7-9 and TRBJ1-2; 8 bases fit TRBD1. The CDR3 is made up of 16 amino acids. The J segment lost 4 bases and the V segment lost 1 base, leaving 8 bases of the junction unmatched. CDR1 is SEHNR and CDR2 is FQNEAQ in the germline V gene (reference sequence). The CDR3, as DNA: TGTGCCAGCAGCTTAGTTGGGGCAGGGGGCTTCTATGGCTACACCTTC. It translates to CASSLVGAGGFYGYTF.

The V and J genes are TRBV10-3 and TRBJ2-7; 9 bases are a match to TRBD1. Trimming at V came to 4 bases and at J to 3 bases, leaving 4 bases not matched to a gene. The CDR3 has 14 residues. Looked up from germline, CDR1 is ENHRY and CDR2 is SYGVKD. The CDR3 loop is CAISAGQGLYEQYF. For the CDR3, the DNA is TGTGCCATCAGTGCGGGACAGGGTCTCTACGAGCAGTACTTC.

This clone was counted between two and nine times. The chain carries TRBV6-5 and TRBJ2-7, with TRBD1 matching 10 bases. There are 15 residues in the CDR3. Germline CDR1 and CDR2: MNHEY and SVGAGI. V gave up 4 bases and J gave up 4 bases; unmatched junction bases: 7. This chain's CDR3 is CASSFLGTGEYEQYF. DNA for the CDR3: TGTGCCAGCAGTTTCCTCGGGACAGGGGAATACGAGCAGTACTTC.

This chain links TRBV3-1 (or the pseudogene TRBV3-2) with TRBJ2-1; D gene ambiguous. Germline CDR1 and CDR2: LGHDT and YNNKEL (reference sequence). The CDR3 runs 16 residues. V gave up 2 bases and J gave up 0 bases, with 11 bases separating them. CDR3 nucleotides: TGTGCCAGCAGCCAATTTCCTCTAAGCTCCTACAATGAGCAGTTCTTC. Translating gives CASSQFPLSSYNEQFF.

The rearrangement uses TRBV10-3 and TRBJ2-5, with 7 bases fitting TRBD2. Trimming at V came to 2 bases and at J to 4 bases, leaving 16 bases not matched to a gene. This CDR3 is built from 18 residues. Germline CDR1 ENHRY, CDR2 SYGVKD. The CDR3 loop reads CAISEKSGEARLLETQYF. The CDR3 nucleotides are TGTGCCATCAGTGAGAAAAGCGGGGAGGCCCGACTGCTAGAGACCCAGTACTTC.

The rearrangement joins TRBV5-6 to TRBJ2-3; D ambiguous. V dropped 1 base and J dropped 3 bases, with 15 bases sitting between them. CDR1 is SGHDT and CDR2 is YYEEEE in the germline V gene. The CDR3 has 16 amino acids. The CDR3: CASSLILATKTDTQYF. The CDR3 DNA sequence: TGTGCCAGCAGCTTGATTCTCGCCACTAAAACAGATACGCAGTATTTT. Supplemented by reference TRBV5-6 and TRBJ2-3, the full variable domain reads DAGVTQSPTHLIKTRGQQVTLRCSPKSGHDTVSWYQQALGQGPQFIFQYYEEEERQRGNFPDRFSGHQFPNYSSELNVNALLLGDSALYLCASSLILATKTDTQYFGPGTRLTVL.

The rearrangement joins TRBV19 to TRBJ1-2, with D perhaps matching TRBD1 (6 bases). Trimming removed 6 bases at V and 4 bases at J, with 18 bases between. The CDR3 spans 15 residues. Germline V gives CDR1 LNHDA, CDR2 SQIVND (reference sequence). DNA of the CDR3: TGTGCCAGTAGAACCGGGGGGCAGGATGTCTATGGCTACACCTTC. This translates into CASRTGGQDVYGYTF.

The chain uses TRBV6-5 and TRBJ2-7; TRBD1 matches 10 bases. This CDR3 is 13 amino acids long. Per the germline V gene, CDR1 is MNHEY and CDR2 is SVGAGI. Trimming cost V 6 bases and J 3 bases; bases outside gene matches: 2. This CDR3 is CASSGDRGYEQYF. CDR3 nucleotide sequence: TGTGCCAGCAGCGGGGACAGGGGCTACGAGCAGTACTTC.

This clone was found a few times. The chain carries TRBV2 and TRBJ2-3; the match to TRBD2 covers 9 bases. Unmatched junction bases numbered 12, after V lost 4 bases and J lost 4 bases. CDR3 length: 17 residues. CDR1 and CDR2 from the germline V gene are SNHLY and FYNNEI. CDR3 DNA sequence: TGTGCCAGCAGTGTTCGCGGGAGGGCCGGGGGGGCAGATACGCAGTATTTT. Encoded protein: CASSVRGRAGGADTQYF.

Turning to this clone: Other DNA sequences in the sample encode the same CDR3. V is TRBV4-1 and J is TRBJ1-1; D is possibly TRBD1 (5 bases). V was pared by 1 base and J by 2 bases, with 8 bases between. The CDR3 covers 14 residues. Germline V gene sequence: CDR1 MGHRA, CDR2 YSYEKL. The CDR3 spells CASSQVTGNTEAFF. In DNA form, the CDR3 reads TGCGCCAGCAGCCAAGTAACAGGCAACACTGAAGCTTTCTTT.

The V and J genes are TRBV3-1 (or the pseudogene TRBV3-2) and TRBJ1-2, with a tentative D call TRBD1 (5 bases). The CDR3 totals 16 residues. With 0 bases removed from V and 3 bases from J, the gap between germline ends came to 14 bases. Germline-derived CDR1 and CDR2 are LGHDT and YNNKEL (reference sequence). CDR3 sequence reads: CASSQDSRRAYYGYTF. CDR3 in DNA: TGTGCCAGCAGCCAAGATTCACGCAGGGCTTACTATGGCTACACCTTC.

The chain links TRBV2 to TRBJ2-1; TRBD2 might be the D (5 bases). CDR3 length: 12 amino acids. The V gene's germline CDR1 is SNHLY and CDR2 FYNNEI. Trimming stripped 5 bases from V and 8 bases from J, with 10 bases between. The CDR3 reads CASSLDWYEQFF. The CDR3 DNA reads TGTGCCAGCAGTCTGGACTGGTATGAGCAGTTCTTC.

The chain has TRBV5-8 and TRBJ1-6; D ambiguous. The CDR3 sequence is 15 residues long. The germline V gene encodes CDR1 SGHTS and CDR2 YDEGEE. Trimming took 2 bases from V and 0 from J, leaving 6 bases between them. For the CDR3, the DNA is TGTGCCAGCAGCTTTTCGAGCTCCTATAATTCACCCCTCCACTTT. Amino acids: CASSFSSSYNSPLHF. Together with reference TRBV5-8 and TRBJ1-6, the CDR3 gives the full variable domain: EAGVTQSPTHLIKTRGQQATLRCSPISGHTSVYWYQQALGLGLQFLLWYDEGEERNRGNFPPRFSGRQFPNYSSELNVNALELEDSALYLCASSFSSSYNSPLHFGNGTRLTVT.

J is TRBJ2-7 and V is TRBV7-7; D is perhaps TRBD2 (6 bases). Germline V CDR1 and CDR2: SSHAT, FNYEAQ (reference sequence). Trimming cost V 5 bases and J 6 bases, with 20 bases left between them. CDR3 length: 15 residues. The CDR3 nucleotides read TGTGCCAGCAGCCCGCGAAGGGCGGGAATGGGCGAGCAGTACTTC. It encodes CASSPRRAGMGEQYF.

This clone was seen just once. J is TRBJ1-1 and V is TRBV7-9; no firm D call. The CDR3 has 12 residues. V shed 0 bases and J shed 6 bases, with 5 bases lying between them. The germline V gene has CDR1 SEHNR and CDR2 FQNEAQ (reference sequence). The CDR3 DNA follows: TGTGCCAGCAGCTTAGCGGCAGCTGAAGCTTTCTTT. This codes for CASSLAAAEAFF.